This T cell receptor beta chain was observed in a study of technical replicates of blood from a handful of donors. The protocol was immunoSEQ multiplex PCR, while the TCRdb copy is restricted to in-frame clones and leaves out a portion. The table has tens of thousands of clones, roughly 96% seen once. This CDR3 contains 15 residues. The V end was cut by 5 bases, the J end by 6 bases, with 19 bases between. The germline gives CDR1 SGHTS, CDR2 YDEGEE. Sequences were obtained from T cells isolated from PBMCs. The V and J genes are TRBV5-8 and TRBJ2-3; D may be TRBD1 (6 bases). This clonotype was sampled from a human donor in good health. The CDR3, as DNA: TGTGCCAGCAGGGCCGGGACCGGGACACTGGATACGCAGTATTTT. Its protein is CASRAGTGTLDTQYF.